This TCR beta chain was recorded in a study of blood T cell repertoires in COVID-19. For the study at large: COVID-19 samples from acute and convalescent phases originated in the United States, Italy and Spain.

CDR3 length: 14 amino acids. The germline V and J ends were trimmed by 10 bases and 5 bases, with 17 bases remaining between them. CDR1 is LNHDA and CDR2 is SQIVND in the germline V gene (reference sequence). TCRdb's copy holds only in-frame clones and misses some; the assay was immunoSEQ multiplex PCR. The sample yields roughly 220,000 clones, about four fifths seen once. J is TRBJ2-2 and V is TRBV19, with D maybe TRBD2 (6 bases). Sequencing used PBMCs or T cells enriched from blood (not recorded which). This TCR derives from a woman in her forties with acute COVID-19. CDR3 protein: CATNDRGVTGELFF. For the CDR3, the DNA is TGTGCCACCAACGACCGCGGGGTAACCGGGGAGCTGTTTTTT.